These 9 T cell receptor beta chains originate from one sample sequenced in a study of T-cell reconstitution after alpha-beta-depleted transplantation in children. A TCRbeta library incorporating unique molecular identifiers was prepared. TCRdb used MiXCR to reprocess the PCR reads, holding one entry per CDR3 protein. This sample carries almost 500,000 distinct CDR3 sequences, around 13% of them seen once, and the ten largest clones take about 5.4%. The input for sequencing was PBMCs from the stem cell graft donor, taken from the stem cell graft. The source is a human donor who donated a stem cell graft to a child with combined immunodeficiency.

J is TRBJ2-5 and V is TRBV5-6; 9 bases are shared with TRBD2. The CDR3 runs 16 residues. CDR1 is SGHDT, CDR2 YYEEEE, per germline. V was pared by 4 bases and J by 5 bases, with 12 bases of the junction left unmatched. CDR3 bases: TGTGCCAGCAGCCCAGCGGGAGGCCCGAGGTTTGAGACCCAGTACTTC. It encodes CASSPAGGPRFETQYF.

This clonotype turned up a few times. The J gene is TRBJ2-4, the V gene TRBV4-2; D remains ambiguous. The V end was cut by 2 bases, the J end by 8 bases, with 4 bases between. This CDR3 comprises 11 residues. Germline V gene lookup returns CDR1 LGHNA and CDR2 YNFKEQ. CDR3 amino acids: CASSQLDIQYF. The CDR3 bases are TGTGCCAGCAGCCAACTGGACATTCAGTACTTC.

This clonotype has just a few counts. The genes are TRBV5-1 and TRBJ2-7; D possibly corresponds to TRBD1 (6 bases). Trimming removed 3 bases at V and 7 bases at J, with 11 bases between. Germline V gene lookup returns CDR1 SGHRS and CDR2 YFSETQ. The CDR3 spans 12 residues. CDR3: CASSSQGREQYF. The CDR3 DNA reads TGCGCCAGCAGCTCTCAGGGGCGGGAGCAGTACTTC.

This clonotype came up a few times. The genes are TRBV12-3 or TRBV12-4 and TRBJ2-3; D might be TRBD2 (6 bases). The CDR3 is 15 amino acids. Trimming took off 5 bases at V and 4 bases at J, with 16 bases between the two ends. The CDR3 DNA reads as TGTGCCAGCAGTCTAGGTGGAGGGCCATCAGATACGCAGTATTTT. Amino acid sequence: CASSLGGGPSDTQYF.

The chain joins TRBV6-5 to TRBJ2-5; unclear D gene. This CDR3 comprises 12 residues. Trimming shortened V by 7 bases and J by 1 base, and 7 bases separated the two germline ends. Germline V gives CDR1 MNHEY, CDR2 SVGAGI. The CDR3 sequence is CASMGIQETQYF. The CDR3 DNA is TGTGCCAGCATGGGCATCCAAGAGACCCAGTACTTC.

This clonotype has a handful of counts. This may be a read error, as it is one base from a much larger clone. This chain joins TRBV29-1 and TRBJ2-1, with TRBD2 as a possible D gene (6 bases). The germline V gene has CDR1 SQVTM and CDR2 ANQGSEA. This CDR3 region has 10 residues. CDR3 protein: CSVATSKQLF. CDR3 DNA: TGCAGCGTTGCGACTAGTAAGCAGCTCTTC.

The V and J genes are TRBV4-3 and TRBJ2-3; the match to TRBD2 covers 7 bases. Unmatched junction bases numbered 9, after V lost 0 bases and J lost 3 bases. This CDR3 has 17 residues. In germline, CDR1 is LGHNA, CDR2 YSLEER. CDR3 region: CASSQDPAGDGTDTQYF. The CDR3 coding sequence is TGCGCCAGCAGCCAAGATCCCGCGGGAGATGGTACAGATACGCAGTATTTT.

This clonotype was recorded at least ten times. The gene calls are TRBV6-1 and TRBJ2-3, with TRBD2 matching 14 bases. CDR1 MNHNS and CDR2 SASEGT come from the germline V gene. This CDR3 contains 15 residues. The V gene end was trimmed by 6 bases and the J gene end by 8 bases; junction bases not matched to a gene: 7. This chain's CDR3 is CASSGLAGGGGTQYF. The CDR3 bases are TGTGCCAGCAGCGGACTAGCGGGGGGAGGAGGTACGCAGTATTTT.

This clonotype was observed a handful of times. This chain joins TRBV6-2 or TRBV6-3 and TRBJ2-3; D is uncertain. The V gene's germline CDR1 is MNHEY and CDR2 SVGEGT. The CDR3 runs 14 residues. Trimming pared 7 bases from V and 4 bases from J, leaving 15 bases between. Here the CDR3 DNA reads TGTGCCAGCACGCCAAGTGCGACACCAGATACGCAGTATTTT. Its translation is CASTPSATPDTQYF.